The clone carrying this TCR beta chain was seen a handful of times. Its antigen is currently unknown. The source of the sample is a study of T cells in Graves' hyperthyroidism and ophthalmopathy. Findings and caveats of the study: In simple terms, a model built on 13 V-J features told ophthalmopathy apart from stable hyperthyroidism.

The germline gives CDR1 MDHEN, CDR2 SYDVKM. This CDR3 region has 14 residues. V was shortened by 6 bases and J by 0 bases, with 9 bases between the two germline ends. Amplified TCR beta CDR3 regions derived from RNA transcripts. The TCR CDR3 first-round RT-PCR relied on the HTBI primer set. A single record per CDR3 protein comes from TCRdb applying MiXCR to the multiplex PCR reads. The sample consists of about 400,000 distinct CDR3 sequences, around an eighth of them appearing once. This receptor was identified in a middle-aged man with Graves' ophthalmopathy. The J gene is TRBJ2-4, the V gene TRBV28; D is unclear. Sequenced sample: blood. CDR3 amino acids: CASSHSIAKNIQYF. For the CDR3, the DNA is TGTGCCAGCAGCCACTCCATAGCCAAAAACATTCAGTACTTC.